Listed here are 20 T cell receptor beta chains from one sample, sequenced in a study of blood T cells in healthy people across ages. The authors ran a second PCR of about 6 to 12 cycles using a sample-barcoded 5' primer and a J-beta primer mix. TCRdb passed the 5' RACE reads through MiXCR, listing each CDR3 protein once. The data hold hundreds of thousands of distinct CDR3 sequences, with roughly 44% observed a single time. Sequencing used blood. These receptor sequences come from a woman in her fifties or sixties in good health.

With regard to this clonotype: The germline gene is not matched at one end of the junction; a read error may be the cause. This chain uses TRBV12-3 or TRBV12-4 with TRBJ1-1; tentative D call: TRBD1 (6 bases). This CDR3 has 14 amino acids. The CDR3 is CASSPQTGGTETFF. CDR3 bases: TGTGCCAGCAGTCCTCAGACAGGCGGCACTGAAACTTTCTTT.

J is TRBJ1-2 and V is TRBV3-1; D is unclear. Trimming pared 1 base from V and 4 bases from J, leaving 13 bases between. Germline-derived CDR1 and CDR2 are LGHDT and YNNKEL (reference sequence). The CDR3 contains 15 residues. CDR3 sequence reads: CASSQASGQTYGYTF. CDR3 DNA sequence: TGTGCCAGCAGCCAAGCTTCCGGCCAGACCTATGGCTACACCTTC.

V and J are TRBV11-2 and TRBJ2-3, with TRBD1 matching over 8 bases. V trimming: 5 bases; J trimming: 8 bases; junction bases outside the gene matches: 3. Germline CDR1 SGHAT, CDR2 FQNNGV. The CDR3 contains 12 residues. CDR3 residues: CASSEGQVTQYF. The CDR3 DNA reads TGTGCCAGCAGCGAGGGACAGGTTACGCAGTATTTT.

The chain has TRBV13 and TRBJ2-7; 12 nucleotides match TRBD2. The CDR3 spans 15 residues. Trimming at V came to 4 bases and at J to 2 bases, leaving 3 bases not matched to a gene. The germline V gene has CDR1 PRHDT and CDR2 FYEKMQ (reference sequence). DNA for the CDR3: TGTGCCAGCAGCTCCCGGACTAGCGGGGCCTACGAGCAGTACTTC. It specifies CASSSRTSGAYEQYF.

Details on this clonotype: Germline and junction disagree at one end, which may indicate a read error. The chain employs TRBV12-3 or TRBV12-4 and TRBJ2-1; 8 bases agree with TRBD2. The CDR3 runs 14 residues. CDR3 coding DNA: TGTACCAGCAGCCCCGGGGGGGCGCGGAATGAGCAGTTCTTC. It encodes CTSSPGGARNEQFF.

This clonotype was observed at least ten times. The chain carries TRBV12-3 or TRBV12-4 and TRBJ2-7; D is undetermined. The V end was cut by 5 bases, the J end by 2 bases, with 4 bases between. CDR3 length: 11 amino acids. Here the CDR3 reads CASSKTYEQYF. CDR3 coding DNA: TGTGCCAGCAGTAAGACCTACGAGCAGTACTTC.

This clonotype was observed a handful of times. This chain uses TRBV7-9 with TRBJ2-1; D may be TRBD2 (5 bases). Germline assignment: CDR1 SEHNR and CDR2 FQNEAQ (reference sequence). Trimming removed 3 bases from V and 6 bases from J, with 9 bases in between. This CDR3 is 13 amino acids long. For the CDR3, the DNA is TGTGCCAGCAGCTTCGTAGCGTCCAATGAGCAGTTCTTC. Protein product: CASSFVASNEQFF.

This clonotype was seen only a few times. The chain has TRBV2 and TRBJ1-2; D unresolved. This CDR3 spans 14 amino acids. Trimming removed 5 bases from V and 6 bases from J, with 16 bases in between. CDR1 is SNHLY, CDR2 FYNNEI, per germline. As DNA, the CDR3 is TGTGCCAGCAGTTCGGCAGATCCTATACATGGCTACACCTTC. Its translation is CASSSADPIHGYTF.

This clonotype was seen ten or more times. The CDR3 DNA reads TGCAGCGTTCTCCGGGGTCGGGAGCAGTACTTC. As protein: CSVLRGREQYF. V gene TRBV29-1 combines with J gene TRBJ2-7, with D possibly TRBD2 on 5 matching bases. Trimming took off 5 bases at V and 7 bases at J, with 12 bases between the two ends. The CDR3 runs 11 residues. Germline V gene data show CDR1 as SQVTM and CDR2 as ANQGSEA.

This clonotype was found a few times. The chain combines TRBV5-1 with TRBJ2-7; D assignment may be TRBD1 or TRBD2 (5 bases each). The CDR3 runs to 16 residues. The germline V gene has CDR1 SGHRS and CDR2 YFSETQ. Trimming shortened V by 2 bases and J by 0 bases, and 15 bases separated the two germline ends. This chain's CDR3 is CASSFRGRLVSYEQYF. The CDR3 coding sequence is TGCGCCAGCAGCTTCCGGGGCAGATTAGTCTCCTACGAGCAGTACTTC.

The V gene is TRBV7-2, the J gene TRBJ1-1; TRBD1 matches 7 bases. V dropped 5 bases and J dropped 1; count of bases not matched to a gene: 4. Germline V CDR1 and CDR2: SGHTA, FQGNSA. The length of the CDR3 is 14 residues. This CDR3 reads CASSRDSQNTEAFF. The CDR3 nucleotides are TGTGCCAGCAGCAGGGACAGCCAGAACACTGAAGCTTTCTTT.

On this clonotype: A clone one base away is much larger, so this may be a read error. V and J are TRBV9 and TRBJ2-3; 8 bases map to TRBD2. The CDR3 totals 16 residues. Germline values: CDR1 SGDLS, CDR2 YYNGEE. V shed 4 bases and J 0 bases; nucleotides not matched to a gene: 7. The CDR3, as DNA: TGTGCCAGCAGCCCGGGGGGGGGGTTTAGCACAGATACGCAGTATTTT. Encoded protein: CASSPGGGFSTDTQYF.

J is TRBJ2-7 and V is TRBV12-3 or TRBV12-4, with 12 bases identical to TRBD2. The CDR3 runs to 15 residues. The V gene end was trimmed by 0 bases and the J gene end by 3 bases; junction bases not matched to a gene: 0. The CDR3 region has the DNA TGTGCCAGCAGTTTAGCGGGACTAGCGGGCTACGAGCAGTACTTC. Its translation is CASSLAGLAGYEQYF.

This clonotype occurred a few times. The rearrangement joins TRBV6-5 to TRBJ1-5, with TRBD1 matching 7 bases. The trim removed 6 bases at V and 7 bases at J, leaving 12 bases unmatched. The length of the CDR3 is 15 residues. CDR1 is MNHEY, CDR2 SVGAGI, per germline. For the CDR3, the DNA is TGTGCCAGCAGACCAACAGGGGATGGAGGGCAGCCCCAGCATTTT. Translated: CASRPTGDGGQPQHF.

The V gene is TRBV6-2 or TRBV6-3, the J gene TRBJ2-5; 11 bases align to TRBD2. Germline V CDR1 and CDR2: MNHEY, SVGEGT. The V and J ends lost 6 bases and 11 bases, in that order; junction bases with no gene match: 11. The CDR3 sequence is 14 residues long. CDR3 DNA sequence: TGTGCCAGCAGGATACTAGCGGGAGCCGCTGAGCAGTACTTC. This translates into CASRILAGAAEQYF.

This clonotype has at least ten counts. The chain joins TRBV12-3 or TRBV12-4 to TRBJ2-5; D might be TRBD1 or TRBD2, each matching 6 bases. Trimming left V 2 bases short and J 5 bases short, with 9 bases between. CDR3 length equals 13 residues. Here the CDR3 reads CASSLRGLETQYF. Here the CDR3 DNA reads TGTGCCAGCAGTTTACGGGGGCTTGAGACCCAGTACTTC.

The CDR3 sequence: CASSISHTNTEAFF. The CDR3 DNA sequence: TGTGCCAGTAGTATCAGTCACACGAACACTGAAGCTTTCTTT. The rearrangement joins TRBV19 to TRBJ1-1; D uncertain. The CDR3 is 14 residues long. The germline CDR1 and CDR2 sequences are LNHDA and SQIVND (reference sequence). V lost 3 bases, J lost 1 base, and 9 bases lay in between.

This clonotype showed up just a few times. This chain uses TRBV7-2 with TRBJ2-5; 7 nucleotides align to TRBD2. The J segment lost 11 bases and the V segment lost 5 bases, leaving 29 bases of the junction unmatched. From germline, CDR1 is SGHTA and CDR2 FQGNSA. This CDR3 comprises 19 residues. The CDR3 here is CASSLQPGLMMRRGEEQYF. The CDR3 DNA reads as TGTGCCAGCAGCCTGCAACCGGGACTAATGATGCGGAGGGGAGAAGAGCAGTACTTC.

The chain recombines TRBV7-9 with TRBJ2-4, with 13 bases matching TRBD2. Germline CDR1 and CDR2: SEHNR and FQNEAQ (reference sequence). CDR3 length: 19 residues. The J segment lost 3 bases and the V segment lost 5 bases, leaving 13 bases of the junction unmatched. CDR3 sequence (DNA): TGTGCCAGCAGCCCTTCGGGACTAGCGGGACCTTGGATCAAAAACATTCAGTACTTC. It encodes CASSPSGLAGPWIKNIQYF. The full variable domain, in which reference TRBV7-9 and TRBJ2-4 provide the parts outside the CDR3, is DTGVSQNPRHKITKRGQNVTFRCDPISEHNRLYWYRQTLGQGPEFLTYFQNEAQLEKSRLLSDRFSAERPKGSFSTLEIQRTEQGDSAMYLCASSPSGLAGPWIKNIQYFGAGTRLSVL.

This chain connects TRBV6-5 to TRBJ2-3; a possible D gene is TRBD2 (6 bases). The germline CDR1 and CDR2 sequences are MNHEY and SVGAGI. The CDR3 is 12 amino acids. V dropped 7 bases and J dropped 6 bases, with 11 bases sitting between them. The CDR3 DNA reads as TGTGCCAGCACTGGGACTTCGGATACGCAGTATTTT. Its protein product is CASTGTSDTQYF.